The table lists the clone carrying this T cell receptor (beta chain) with many counts. What it recognizes is unknown. For the library, individual cDNA molecules each received unique molecular identifiers. In the authors' workflow: Counting gave a median of around 90,000 TCRs per sample, with values ranging from 23,224 to 690,600. TCRdb processed the RACE reads anew with MiXCR; each CDR3 protein has one entry. For this entry, the V and J calls and clone size follow TCRdb and not the study's own pipeline. In the table there are 35,000 to 45,000 distinct CDR3 sequences, 9.5% to 15% of which are singletons. The ends lost 5 bases at V and 8 bases at J; junction bases unmatched: 10. Per germline, CDR1 MNHEY and CDR2 SVGEGT. This CDR3 spans 15 amino acids. The source of the sample is a study of human T cells and chemical hapten exposure. Findings of the study overall: It should be noted that donors had alopecia, so their immune response may differ from healthy people's. The study found that DPC sensitization did not change TCRs above 1 in 1000 frequency.

Regarding time point: pre-sensitization, week 0. The treatment denotes: therapeutic diphenylcyclopropenone sensitization with weekly scalp DPC. The TCR sequence derives from a woman aged 30 to 39 with alopecia areata. Some clones in this sample may be carry-over from other donors' samples. This sequence joins TRBV6-2 or TRBV6-3 and TRBJ2-1, with 9 bases aligning to TRBD1. This specimen was whole blood, taken in connection with sensitization to the hapten diphenylcyclopropenone (DPC). The CDR3 DNA sequence: TGTGCCAGCAGTACATCCGGGACAGGGTGGGATGAGCAGTTCTTC. This gives the protein CASSTSGTGWDEQFF.